A selection of T cell receptor beta chains follows, all from one sample in a study of CD8 T cells in ankylosing spondylitis. MiXCR, run by TCRdb on the 5' RACE reads, gives a single entry per CDR3 protein. Of more than 650,000 distinct CDR3 sequences in the sample, roughly 10% were seen once. The specimen sequenced was blood, either unsorted or a sorted T cell fraction (not recorded which). These receptors all come from a male donor with ankylosing spondylitis. Both conserved end residues are part of each CDR3. The D gene is left open where the match is weak. The size field is filled for only some rows; it gives once, few, many or a size class.

abundance,v_gene,d_gene,j_gene,CDR3nt,CDR3aa
.,TRBV11-2,TRBD2,TRBJ2-5,TGTGCCAGCAGCTTAGGGGCTACTAGCGGGGGCCATGCGGAGACCCAGTACTTC,CASSLGATSGGHAETQYF
.,TRBV18,TRBD1,TRBJ1-2,TGTGCCAGCTCACCCGGGACAGGGGGCGAGTACTATGGCTACACCTTC,CASSPGTGGEYYGYTF
.,TRBV21-1,.,TRBJ2-7,TGTGCCAGCAGCACAAAATGGACAGACTATTACCCCACCTACGAGCAGTACTTC,CASSTKWTDYYPTYEQYF
many,TRBV7-2,TRBD1,TRBJ1-1,TGTGCCAGCACCGTTACAGGGGGTATGGAAGCTTTCTTT,CASTVTGGMEAFF
.,TRBV20-1,TRBD1,TRBJ1-1,TGCAGTGCAGGACCGACAGGGGATGTAGGGAAAGCTTTCTTT,CSAGPTGDVGKAFF
few,TRBV7-6,.,TRBJ2-2,TGTGCCAGCAGCTTAGCGGCTGGGGATCACACCGGGGAGCTGTTTTTT,CASSLAAGDHTGELFF
many,TRBV4-3,.,TRBJ1-1,TGCGCCAGCAGCCACCCCGGCCGCACTGAAGCTTTCTTT,CASSHPGRTEAFF
.,TRBV18,.,TRBJ1-2,TGTGCCAGCTCACCAATCCAGGGGCGAACGTGGGGCTACACCTTC,CASSPIQGRTWGYTF
.,TRBV6-1,.,TRBJ2-7,TGTGCCAGCAGAGATCCGGGACGGAACCCCTACGAGCAGTACTTC,CASRDPGRNPYEQYF
few,TRBV7-9,.,TRBJ1-5,TGTGCCAGCAGCGGGCCGGGGTCCCAGCATTTT,CASSGPGSQHF
.,TRBV20-1,.,TRBJ2-7,TGCAGTGCTGGGGGATATGCGAGCTCCTACGAGCAGTACTTC,CSAGGYASSYEQYF
.,TRBV11-2,.,TRBJ1-2,TGTGCCAGCAGCCTAAATGCGGGAATGGGTGGCTACACCTTC,CASSLNAGMGGYTF
.,TRBV5-1,.,TRBJ1-1,TGCGCCAGCAGCTTGGTTTCGGCGCGGACCACTGAAGCTTTCTTT,CASSLVSARTTEAFF
.,TRBV30,.,TRBJ1-2,TGTGCCTGGAGTGTGATATTAAGGGCTGGCTACACCTTC,CAWSVILRAGYTF
few,TRBV20-1,.,TRBJ2-3,TGCAGTGCTAGTGTCATGGGGACAGATACGCAGTATTTT,CSASVMGTDTQYF
few,TRBV20-1,.,TRBJ2-1,TGCAGTGCTAGAGTGGTCACGTCAGGGGAGACTTACAATGAGCAGTTCTTC,CSARVVTSGETYNEQFF
.,TRBV4-2,TRBD2,TRBJ2-3,TGTGCCAGCAGCCAAGAAGGTCCTAGCGGGAGTACAGATACGCAGTATTTT,CASSQEGPSGSTDTQYF
few,TRBV7-2,.,TRBJ1-6,TGTGCCAGCAGCTTAGGGTTGGCCCGAGGAGGGTCACCCCTCCACTTT,CASSLGLARGGSPLHF
.,TRBV20-1,.,TRBJ2-5,TGCAGTGCGAGAAGATATTTGGGGGAGACCCAGTACTTC,CSARRYLGETQYF
many,TRBV20-1,TRBD1,TRBJ2-7,TGCAGTGCGATCCGGGACAGGGGGCGCGACGAGCAGTACTTC,CSAIRDRGRDEQYF
many,TRBV20-1,.,TRBJ2-7,TGCAGTGCTAGTCCGGGATCCTACGAGCAGTACTTC,CSASPGSYEQYF
.,TRBV27,TRBD2,TRBJ2-7,TGTGCCAGCAGTTTAAAGCGGGAGGCATCCTACGAGCAGTACTTC,CASSLKREASYEQYF
many,TRBV29-1,.,TRBJ2-7,TGCAGCGTTGTGGACAGAAACTCTTACGAGCAGTACTTC,CSVVDRNSYEQYF
.,TRBV5-1,TRBD2,TRBJ2-1,TGCGCCAGCGGAGCGGGGGGCCCCAATGAGCAGTTCTTC,CASGAGGPNEQFF
.,TRBV20-1,TRBD2,TRBJ2-7,TGCAGTGCTATAGCGGGAGGGCCGAGGGAGCAGTACTTC,CSAIAGGPREQYF
few,TRBV6-4,.,TRBJ1-6,TGTGCCAGCAGCCCCGAACCGCTTAATTCACCCCTCCACTTT,CASSPEPLNSPLHF